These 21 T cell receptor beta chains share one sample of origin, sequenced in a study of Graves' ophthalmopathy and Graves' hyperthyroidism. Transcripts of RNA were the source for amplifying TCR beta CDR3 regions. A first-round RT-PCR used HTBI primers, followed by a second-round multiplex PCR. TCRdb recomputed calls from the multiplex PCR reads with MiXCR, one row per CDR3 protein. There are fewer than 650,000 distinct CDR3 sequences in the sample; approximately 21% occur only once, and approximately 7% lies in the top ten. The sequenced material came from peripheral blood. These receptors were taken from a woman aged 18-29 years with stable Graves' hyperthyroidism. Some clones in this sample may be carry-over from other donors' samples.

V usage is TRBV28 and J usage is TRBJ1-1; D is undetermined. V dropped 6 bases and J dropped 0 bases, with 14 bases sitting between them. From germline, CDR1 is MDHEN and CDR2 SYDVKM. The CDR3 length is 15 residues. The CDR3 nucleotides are TGTGCCAGCAGGAAGGCTGTAGAATTGAACACTGAAGCTTTCTTT. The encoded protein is CASRKAVELNTEAFF.

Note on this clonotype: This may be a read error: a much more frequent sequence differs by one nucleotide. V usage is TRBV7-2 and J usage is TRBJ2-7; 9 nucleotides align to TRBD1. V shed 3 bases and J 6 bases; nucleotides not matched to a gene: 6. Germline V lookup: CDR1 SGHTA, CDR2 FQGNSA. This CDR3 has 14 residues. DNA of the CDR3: TGTGCCAGCAGCTTGTTAACGGACAGGGGCGAGCAGTACTTC. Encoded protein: CASSLLTDRGEQYF.

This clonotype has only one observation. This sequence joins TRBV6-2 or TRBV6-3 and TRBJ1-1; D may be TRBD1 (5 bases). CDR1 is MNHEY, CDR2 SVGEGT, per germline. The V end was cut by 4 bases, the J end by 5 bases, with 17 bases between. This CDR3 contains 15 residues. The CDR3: CASSSMGGRSTEAFF. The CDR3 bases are TGTGCCAGCAGTTCAATGGGGGGTAGATCTACTGAAGCTTTCTTT.

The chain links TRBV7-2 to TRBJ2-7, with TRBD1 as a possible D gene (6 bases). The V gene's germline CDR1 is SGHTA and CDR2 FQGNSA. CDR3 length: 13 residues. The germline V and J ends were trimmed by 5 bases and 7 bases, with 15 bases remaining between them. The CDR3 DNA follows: TGTGCCAGCAGCCCCGGGCCAGGGGATGAGCAGTACTTC. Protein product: CASSPGPGDEQYF. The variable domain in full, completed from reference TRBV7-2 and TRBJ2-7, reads GAGVSQSPSNKVTEKGKDVELRCDPISGHTALYWYRQSLGQGLEFLIYFQGNSAPDKSGLPSDRFSAERTGGSVSTLTIQRTQQEDSAVYLCASSPGPGDEQYFGPGTRLTVT.

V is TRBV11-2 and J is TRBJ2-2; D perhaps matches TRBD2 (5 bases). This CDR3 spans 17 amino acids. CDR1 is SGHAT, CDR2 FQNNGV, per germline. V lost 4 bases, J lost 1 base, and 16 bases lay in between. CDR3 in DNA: TGTGCCAGCAGCTCGACTACGATAGACGAGAACACCGGGGAGCTGTTTTTT. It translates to CASSSTTIDENTGELFF. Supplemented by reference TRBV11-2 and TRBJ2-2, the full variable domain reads EAGVAQSPRYKIIEKRQSVAFWCNPISGHATLYWYQQILGQGPKLLIQFQNNGVVDDSQLPKDRFSAERLKGVDSTLKIQPAKLEDSAVYLCASSSTTIDENTGELFFGEGSRLTVL.

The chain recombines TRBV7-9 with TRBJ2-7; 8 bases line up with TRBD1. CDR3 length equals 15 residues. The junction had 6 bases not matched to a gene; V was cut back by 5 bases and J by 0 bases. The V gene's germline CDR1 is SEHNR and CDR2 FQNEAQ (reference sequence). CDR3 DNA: TGTGCCAGCAGCGAGGGACAGGAGAGCTCCTACGAGCAGTACTTC. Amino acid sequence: CASSEGQESSYEQYF.

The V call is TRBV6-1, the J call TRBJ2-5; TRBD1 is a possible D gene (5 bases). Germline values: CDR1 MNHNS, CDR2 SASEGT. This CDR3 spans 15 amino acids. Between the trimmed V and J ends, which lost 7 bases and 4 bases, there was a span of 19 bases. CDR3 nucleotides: TGTGCCAGCATCGGGCAGGGTAAAAGGGGAGAGACCCAGTACTTC. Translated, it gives CASIGQGKRGETQYF.

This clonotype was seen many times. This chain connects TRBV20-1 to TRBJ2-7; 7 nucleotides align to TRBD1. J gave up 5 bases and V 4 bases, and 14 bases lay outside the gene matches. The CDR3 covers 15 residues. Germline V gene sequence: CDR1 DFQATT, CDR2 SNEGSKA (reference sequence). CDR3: CSAINPRGRSDEQYF. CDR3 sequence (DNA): TGCAGTGCTATCAACCCAAGGGGGCGCTCGGACGAGCAGTACTTC.

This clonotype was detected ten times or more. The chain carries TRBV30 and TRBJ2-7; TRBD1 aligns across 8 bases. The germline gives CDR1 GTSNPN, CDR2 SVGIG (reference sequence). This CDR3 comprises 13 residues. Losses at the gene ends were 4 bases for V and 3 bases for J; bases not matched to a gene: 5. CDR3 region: CAWTVQGGYEQYF. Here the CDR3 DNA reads TGTGCCTGGACGGTACAGGGGGGCTACGAGCAGTACTTC.

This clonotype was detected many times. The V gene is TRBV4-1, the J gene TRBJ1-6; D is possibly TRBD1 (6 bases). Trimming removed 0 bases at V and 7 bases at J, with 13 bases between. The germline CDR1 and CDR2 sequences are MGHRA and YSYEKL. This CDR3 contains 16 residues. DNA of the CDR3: TGCGCCAGCAGCCAAGAGCGAGGGACAATGAATTCACCCCTCCACTTT. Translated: CASSQERGTMNSPLHF.

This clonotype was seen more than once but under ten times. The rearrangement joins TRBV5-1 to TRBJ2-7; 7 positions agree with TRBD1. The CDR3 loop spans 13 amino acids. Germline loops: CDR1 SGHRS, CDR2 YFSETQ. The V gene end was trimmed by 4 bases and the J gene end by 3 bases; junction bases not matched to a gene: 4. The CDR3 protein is CASSADRIYEQYF. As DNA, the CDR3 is TGCGCCAGCAGCGCGGACAGGATCTACGAGCAGTACTTC.

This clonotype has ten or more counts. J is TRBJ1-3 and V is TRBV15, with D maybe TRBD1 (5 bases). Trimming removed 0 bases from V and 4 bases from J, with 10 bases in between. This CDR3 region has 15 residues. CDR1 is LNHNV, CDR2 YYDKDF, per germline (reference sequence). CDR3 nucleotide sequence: TGTGCCACCAGCAGAGATCGGGGACGAGGAAACACCATATATTTT. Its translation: CATSRDRGRGNTIYF.

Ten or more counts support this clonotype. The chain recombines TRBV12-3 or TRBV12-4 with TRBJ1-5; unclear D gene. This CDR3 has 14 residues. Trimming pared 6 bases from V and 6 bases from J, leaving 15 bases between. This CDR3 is CASRLSAISQPQHF. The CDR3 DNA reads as TGTGCCAGCAGATTGTCGGCCATCAGTCAGCCCCAGCATTTT.

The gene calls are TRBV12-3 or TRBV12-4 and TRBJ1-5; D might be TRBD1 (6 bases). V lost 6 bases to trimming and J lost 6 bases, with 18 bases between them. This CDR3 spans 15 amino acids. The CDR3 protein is CASRRQASKGQPQHF. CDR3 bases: TGTGCCAGCAGACGACAGGCTTCGAAGGGTCAGCCCCAGCATTTT.

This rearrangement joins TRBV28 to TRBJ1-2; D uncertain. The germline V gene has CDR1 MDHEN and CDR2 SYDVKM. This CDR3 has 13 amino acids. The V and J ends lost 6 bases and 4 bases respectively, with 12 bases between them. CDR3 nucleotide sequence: TGTGCCAGCAGCTTGGATTTTCGCTATGGCTACACCTTC. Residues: CASSLDFRYGYTF.

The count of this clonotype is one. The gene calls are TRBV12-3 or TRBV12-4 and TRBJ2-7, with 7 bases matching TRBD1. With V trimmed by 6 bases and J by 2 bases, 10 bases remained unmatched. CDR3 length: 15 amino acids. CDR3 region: CASRDSTGDPYEQYF. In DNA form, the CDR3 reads TGTGCCAGCAGGGATTCTACAGGGGACCCCTACGAGCAGTACTTC.

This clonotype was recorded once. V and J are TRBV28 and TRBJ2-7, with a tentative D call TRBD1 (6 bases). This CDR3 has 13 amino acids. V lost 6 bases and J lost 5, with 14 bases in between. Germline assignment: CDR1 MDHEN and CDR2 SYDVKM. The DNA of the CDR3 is TGTGCCAGCAGCAGGACAGTCTCTGACGAGCAGTACTTC. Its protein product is CASSRTVSDEQYF.

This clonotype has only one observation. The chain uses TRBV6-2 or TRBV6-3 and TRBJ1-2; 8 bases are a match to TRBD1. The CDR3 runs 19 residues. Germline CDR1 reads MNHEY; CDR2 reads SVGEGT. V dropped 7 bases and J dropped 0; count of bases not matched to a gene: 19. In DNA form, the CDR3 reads TGTGCCAGCACCCGACCCAGGACAGGGCGACCGGGCCCTAACTATGGCTACACCTTC. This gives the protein CASTRPRTGRPGPNYGYTF.

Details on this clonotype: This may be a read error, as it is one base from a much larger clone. The CDR3 bases are TGCGCCAGCAGCCAAGATAGTCAGTTCTATGGCTTCACCTTC. Its protein product is CASSQDSQFYGFTF. The chain combines TRBV4-3 with TRBJ1-2; no firm D call. The germline V gene has CDR1 LGHNA and CDR2 YSLEER. The CDR3 runs to 14 residues.

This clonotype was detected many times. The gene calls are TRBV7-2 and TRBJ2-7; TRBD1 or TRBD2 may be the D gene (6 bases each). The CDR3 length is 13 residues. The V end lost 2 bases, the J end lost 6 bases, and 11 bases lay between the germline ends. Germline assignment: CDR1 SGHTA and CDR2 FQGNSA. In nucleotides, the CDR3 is TGTGCCAGCAGCTTACCCGGGGGCATCGAGCAGTACTTC. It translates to CASSLPGGIEQYF.

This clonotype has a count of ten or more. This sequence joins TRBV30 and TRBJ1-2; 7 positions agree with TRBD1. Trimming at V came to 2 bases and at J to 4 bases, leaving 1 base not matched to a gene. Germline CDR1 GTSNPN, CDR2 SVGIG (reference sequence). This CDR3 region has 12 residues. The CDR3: CAWSRTGYGYTF. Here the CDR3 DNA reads TGTGCCTGGAGTAGGACAGGCTATGGCTACACCTTC. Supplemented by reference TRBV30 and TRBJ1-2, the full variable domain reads SQTIHQWPATLVQPVGSPLSLECTVEGTSNPNLYWYRQAAGRGLQLLFYSVGIGQISSEVPQNLSASRPQDRQFILSSKKLLLSDSGFYLCAWSRTGYGYTFGSGTRLTVV.